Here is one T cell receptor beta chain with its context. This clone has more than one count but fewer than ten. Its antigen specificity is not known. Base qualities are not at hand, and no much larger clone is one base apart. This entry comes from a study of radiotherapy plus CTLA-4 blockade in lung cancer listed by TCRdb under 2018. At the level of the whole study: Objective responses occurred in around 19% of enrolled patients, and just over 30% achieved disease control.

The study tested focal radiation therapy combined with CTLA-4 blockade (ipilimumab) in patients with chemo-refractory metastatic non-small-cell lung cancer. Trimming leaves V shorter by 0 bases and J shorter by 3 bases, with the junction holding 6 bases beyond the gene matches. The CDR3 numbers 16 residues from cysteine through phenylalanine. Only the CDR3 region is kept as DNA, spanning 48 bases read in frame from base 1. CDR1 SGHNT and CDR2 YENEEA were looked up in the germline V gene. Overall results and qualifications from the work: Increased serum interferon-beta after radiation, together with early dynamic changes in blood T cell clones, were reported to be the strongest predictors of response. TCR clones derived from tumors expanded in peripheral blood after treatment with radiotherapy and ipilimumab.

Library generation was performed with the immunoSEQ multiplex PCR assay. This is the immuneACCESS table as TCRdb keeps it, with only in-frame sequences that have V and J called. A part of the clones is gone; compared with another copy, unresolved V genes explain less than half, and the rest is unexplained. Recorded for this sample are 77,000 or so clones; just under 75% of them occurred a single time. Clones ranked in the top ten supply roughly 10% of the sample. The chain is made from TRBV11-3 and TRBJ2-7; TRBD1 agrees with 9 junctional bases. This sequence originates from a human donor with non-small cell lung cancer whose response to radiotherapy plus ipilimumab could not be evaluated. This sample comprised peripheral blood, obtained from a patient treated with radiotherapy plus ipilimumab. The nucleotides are TGTGCCAGCAGCTTAGATCTACAGGGGGCGAGCTACGAGCAGTACTTC. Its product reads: CASSLDLQGASYEQYF.